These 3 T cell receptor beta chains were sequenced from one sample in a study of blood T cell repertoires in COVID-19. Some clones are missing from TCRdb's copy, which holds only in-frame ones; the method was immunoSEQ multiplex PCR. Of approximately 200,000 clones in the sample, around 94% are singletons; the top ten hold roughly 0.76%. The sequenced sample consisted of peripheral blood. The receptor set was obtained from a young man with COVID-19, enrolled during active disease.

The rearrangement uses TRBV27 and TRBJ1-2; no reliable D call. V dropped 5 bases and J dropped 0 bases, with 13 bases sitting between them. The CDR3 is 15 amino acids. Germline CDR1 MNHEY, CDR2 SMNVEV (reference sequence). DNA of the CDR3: TGTGCCAGCAGTGTAACAGCGGCAGCTAACTATGGCTACACCTTC. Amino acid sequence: CASSVTAAANYGYTF.

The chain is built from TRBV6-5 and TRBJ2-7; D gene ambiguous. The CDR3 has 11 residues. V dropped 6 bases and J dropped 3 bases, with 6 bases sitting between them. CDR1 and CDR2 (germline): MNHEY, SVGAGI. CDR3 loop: CASSSNYEQYF. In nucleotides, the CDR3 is TGTGCCAGCAGCTCTAACTACGAGCAGTACTTC.

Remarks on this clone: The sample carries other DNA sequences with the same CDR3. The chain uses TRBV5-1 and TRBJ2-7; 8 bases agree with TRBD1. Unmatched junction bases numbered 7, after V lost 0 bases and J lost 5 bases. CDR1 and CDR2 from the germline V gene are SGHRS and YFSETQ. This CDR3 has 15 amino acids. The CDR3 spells CASSLGGAGGNEQYF. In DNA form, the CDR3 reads TGCGCCAGCAGCTTGGGGGGTGCAGGGGGCAACGAGCAGTACTTC.